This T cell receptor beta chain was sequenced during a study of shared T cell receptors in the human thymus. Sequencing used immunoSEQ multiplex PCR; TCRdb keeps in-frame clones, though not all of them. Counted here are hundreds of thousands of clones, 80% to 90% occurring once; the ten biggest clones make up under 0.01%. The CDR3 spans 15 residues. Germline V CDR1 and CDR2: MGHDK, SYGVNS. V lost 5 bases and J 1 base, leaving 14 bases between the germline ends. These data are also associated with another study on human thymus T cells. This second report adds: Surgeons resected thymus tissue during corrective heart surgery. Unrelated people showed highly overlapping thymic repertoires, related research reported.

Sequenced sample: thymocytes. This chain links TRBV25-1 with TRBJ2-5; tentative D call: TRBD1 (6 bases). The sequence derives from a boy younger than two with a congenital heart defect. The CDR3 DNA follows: TGTGCCAGCAGTCTCACAGGGACACCCCAAGAGACCCAGTACTTC. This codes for CASSLTGTPQETQYF.